This TCR beta chain was sequenced during a study of T cell repertoires in cytomegalovirus infection. Study-wide context: A matching HLA type, together with CMV infection, was signaled by public TCR beta signatures. Overall study results and limits: Across the ex vivo response, the dominant clonotypes were HLA-C-restricted CMV-specific TCR beta clonotypes. Carriers of CMV plus the relevant HLA were identified by cumulative public TCR beta family frequency.

TCRdb re-analysed the reads in MiXCR, keeping a single row per CDR3 protein. Of about 530,000 distinct CDR3 sequences listed, around a quarter are singletons. This clonotype was found many times. Its antigen is still unknown. Deletions cut 3 bases from V and 7 bases from J, with 21 bases between. The length of the CDR3 is 17 residues. V usage is TRBV12-3 or TRBV12-4 and J usage is TRBJ2-2, with D possibly called TRBD1 or TRBD2 (5 bases each). The material sequenced was PBMCs. The sequence derives from a human donor in good health (CMV status not recorded). Some clones in this sample may be carry-over from other donors' samples. The CDR3 loop reads CASSFLRQGEVGGELFF. CDR3 sequence (DNA): TGTGCCAGCAGTTTCCTCAGGCAGGGAGAAGTCGGCGGGGAGCTGTTTTTT.